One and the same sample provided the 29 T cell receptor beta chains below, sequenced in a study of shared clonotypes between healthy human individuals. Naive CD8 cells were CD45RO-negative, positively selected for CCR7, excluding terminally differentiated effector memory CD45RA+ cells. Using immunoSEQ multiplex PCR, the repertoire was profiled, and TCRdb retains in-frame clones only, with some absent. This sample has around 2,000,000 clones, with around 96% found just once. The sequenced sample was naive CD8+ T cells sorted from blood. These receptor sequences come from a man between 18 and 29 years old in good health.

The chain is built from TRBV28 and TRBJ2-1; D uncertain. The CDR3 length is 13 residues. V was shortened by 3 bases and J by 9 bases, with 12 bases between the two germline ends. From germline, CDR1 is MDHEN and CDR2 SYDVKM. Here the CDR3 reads CASSFPRYGEQFF. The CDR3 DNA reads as TGTGCCAGCAGTTTTCCCAGGTATGGTGAGCAGTTCTTC. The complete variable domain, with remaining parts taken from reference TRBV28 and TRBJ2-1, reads DVKVTQSSRYLVKRTGEKVFLECVQDMDHENMFWYRQDPGLGLRLIYFSYDVKMKEKGDIPEGYSVSREKKERFSLILESASTNQTSMYLCASSFPRYGEQFFGPGTRLTVL.

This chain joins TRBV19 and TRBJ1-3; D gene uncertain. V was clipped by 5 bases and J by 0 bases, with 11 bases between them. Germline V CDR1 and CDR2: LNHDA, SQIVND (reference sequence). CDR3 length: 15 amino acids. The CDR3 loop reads CASSPTVDSGNTIYF. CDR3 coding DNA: TGTGCCAGTAGTCCCACAGTGGACTCTGGAAACACCATATATTTT.

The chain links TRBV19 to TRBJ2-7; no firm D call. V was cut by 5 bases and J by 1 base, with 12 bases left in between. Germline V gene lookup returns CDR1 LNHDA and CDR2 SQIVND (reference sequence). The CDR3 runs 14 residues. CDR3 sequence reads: CASSVGTTSYEQYF. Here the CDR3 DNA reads TGTGCCAGTAGTGTGGGTACCACTTCCTACGAGCAGTACTTC.

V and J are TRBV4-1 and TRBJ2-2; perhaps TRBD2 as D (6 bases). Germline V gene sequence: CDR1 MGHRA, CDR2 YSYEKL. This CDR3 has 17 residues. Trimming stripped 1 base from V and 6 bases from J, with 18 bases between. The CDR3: CASSQGSAGLLAGELFF. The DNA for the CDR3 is TGCGCCAGCAGCCAAGGATCTGCGGGGCTTTTAGCCGGGGAGCTGTTTTTT.

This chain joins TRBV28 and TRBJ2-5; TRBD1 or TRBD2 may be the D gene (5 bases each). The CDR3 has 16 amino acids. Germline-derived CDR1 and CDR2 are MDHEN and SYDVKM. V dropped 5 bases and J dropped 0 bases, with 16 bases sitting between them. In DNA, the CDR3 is TGTGCCAGCAGTCCCACGGGACCCCAGTACCAAGAGACCCAGTACTTC. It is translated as CASSPTGPQYQETQYF. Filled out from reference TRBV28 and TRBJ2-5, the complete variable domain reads DVKVTQSSRYLVKRTGEKVFLECVQDMDHENMFWYRQDPGLGLRLIYFSYDVKMKEKGDIPEGYSVSREKKERFSLILESASTNQTSMYLCASSPTGPQYQETQYFGPGTRLLVL.

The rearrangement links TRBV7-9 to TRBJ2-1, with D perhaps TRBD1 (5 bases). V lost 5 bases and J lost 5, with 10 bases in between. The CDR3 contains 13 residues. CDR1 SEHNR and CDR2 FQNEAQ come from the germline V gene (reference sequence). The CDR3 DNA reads TGTGCCAGCAGCGCGGACACGAACAATGAGCAGTTCTTC. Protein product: CASSADTNNEQFF.

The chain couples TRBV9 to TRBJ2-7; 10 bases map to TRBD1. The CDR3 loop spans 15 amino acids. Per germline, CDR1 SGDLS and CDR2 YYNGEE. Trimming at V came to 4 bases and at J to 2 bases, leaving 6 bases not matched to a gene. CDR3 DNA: TGTGCCAGCAGCACAGGACAGGGGGTAACCTACGAGCAGTACTTC. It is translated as CASSTGQGVTYEQYF.

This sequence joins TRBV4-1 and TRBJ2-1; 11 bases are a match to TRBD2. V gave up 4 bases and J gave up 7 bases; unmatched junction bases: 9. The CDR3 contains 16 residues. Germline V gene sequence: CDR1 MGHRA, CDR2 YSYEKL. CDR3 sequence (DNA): TGCGCCAGCAGCCTCGATAGCGGGGGGGTAGGGAATGAGCAGTTCTTC. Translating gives CASSLDSGGVGNEQFF.

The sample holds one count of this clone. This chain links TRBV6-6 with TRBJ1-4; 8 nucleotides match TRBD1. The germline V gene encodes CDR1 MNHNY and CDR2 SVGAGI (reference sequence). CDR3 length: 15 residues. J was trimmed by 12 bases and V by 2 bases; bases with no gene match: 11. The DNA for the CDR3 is TGTGCCAGCAGTTACCCCCAGGTTAACAGGGGGGAACTGTTTTTT. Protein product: CASSYPQVNRGELFF.

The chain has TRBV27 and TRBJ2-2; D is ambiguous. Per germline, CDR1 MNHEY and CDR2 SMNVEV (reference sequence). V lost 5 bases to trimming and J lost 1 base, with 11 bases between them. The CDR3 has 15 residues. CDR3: CASSPRTENTGELFF. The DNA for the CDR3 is TGTGCCAGCAGTCCCAGGACCGAGAACACCGGGGAGCTGTTTTTT.

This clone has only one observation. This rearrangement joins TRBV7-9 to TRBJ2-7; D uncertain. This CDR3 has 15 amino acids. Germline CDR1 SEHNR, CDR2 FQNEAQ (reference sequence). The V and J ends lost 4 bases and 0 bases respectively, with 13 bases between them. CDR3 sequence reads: CASSYADLGSYEQYF. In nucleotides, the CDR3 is TGTGCCAGCAGCTATGCGGACCTCGGCTCCTACGAGCAGTACTTC.

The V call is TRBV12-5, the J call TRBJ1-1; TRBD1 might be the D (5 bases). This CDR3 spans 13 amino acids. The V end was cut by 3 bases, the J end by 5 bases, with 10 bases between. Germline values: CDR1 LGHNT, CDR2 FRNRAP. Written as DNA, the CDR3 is TGTGCTAGTGGTTTCCTTGGGGGAACTGAAGCTTTCTTT. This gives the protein CASGFLGGTEAFF.

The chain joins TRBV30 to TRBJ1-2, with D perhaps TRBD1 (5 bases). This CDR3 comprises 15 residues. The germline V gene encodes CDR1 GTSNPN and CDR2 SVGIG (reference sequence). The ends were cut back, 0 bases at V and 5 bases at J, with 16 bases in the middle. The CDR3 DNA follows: TGTGCCTGGAGTGTAGGGCCGGGGGATCTATATGGCTACACCTTC. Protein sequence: CAWSVGPGDLYGYTF.

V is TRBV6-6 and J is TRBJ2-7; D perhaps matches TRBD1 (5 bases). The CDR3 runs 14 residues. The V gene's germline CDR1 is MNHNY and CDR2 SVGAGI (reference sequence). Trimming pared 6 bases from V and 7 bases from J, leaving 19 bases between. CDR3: CASRTTEGVGEQYF. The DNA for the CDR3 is TGTGCCAGCAGAACGACAGAAGGGGTGGGTGAGCAGTACTTC.

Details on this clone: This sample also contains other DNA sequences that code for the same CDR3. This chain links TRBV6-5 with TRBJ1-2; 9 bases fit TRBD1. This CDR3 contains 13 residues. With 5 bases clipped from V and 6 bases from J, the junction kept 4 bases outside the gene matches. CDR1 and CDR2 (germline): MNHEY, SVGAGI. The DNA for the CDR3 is TGTGCCAGCAGTCTTACAGGGGGCGATGGCTACACCTTC. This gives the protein CASSLTGGDGYTF.

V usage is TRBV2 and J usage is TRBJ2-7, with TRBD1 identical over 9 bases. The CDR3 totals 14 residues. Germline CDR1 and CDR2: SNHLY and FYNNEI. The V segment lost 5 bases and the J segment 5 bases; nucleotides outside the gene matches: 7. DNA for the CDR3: TGTGCCAGCAGTCCACCTAGGGACAGGGACGAGCAGTACTTC. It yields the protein CASSPPRDRDEQYF.

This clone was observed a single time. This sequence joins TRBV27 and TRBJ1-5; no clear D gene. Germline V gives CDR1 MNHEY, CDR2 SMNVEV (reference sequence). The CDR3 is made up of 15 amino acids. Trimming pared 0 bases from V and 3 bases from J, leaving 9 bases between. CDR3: CASSLSGGINQPQHF. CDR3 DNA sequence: TGTGCCAGCAGTTTATCGGGAGGGATCAATCAGCCCCAGCATTTT.

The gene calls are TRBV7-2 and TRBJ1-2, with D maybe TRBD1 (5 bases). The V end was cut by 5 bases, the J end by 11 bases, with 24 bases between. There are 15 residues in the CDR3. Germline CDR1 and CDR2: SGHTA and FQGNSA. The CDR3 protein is CASSIEPGPRRWYTF. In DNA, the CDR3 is TGTGCCAGCAGCATAGAACCGGGACCCCGCCGTTGGTACACCTTC.

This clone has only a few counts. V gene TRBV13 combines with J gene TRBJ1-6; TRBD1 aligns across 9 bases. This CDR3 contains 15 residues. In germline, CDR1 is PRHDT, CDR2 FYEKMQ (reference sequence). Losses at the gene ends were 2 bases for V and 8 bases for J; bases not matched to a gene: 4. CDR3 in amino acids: CASSLWGQGHSPLHF. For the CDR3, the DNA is TGTGCCAGCAGCTTATGGGGACAGGGACATTCACCCCTCCACTTT.

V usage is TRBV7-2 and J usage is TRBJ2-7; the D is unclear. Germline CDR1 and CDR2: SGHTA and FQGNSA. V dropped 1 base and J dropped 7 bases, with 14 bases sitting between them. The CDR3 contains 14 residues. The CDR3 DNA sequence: TGTGCCAGCAGCTTAGACCCCGGCCTGGAAGAGCAGTACTTC. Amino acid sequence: CASSLDPGLEEQYF.

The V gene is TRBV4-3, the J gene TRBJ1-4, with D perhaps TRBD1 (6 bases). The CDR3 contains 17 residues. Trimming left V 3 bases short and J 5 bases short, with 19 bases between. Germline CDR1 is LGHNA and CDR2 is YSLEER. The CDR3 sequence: CASSHLFGGAVNEKLFF. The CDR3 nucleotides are TGCGCCAGCAGCCACTTATTTGGGGGGGCCGTAAATGAAAAACTGTTTTTT.

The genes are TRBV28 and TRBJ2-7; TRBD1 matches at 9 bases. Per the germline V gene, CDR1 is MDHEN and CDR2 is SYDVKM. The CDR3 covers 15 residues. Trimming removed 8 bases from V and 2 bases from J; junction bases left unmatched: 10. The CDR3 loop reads CASGSNRDRAYEQYF. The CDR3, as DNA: TGTGCCAGCGGGTCCAATAGGGACAGGGCCTACGAGCAGTACTTC.

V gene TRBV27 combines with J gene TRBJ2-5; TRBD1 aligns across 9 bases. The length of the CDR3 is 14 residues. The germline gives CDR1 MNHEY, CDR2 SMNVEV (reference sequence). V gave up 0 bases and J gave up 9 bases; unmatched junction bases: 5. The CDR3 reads CASSLSPRDRAQYF. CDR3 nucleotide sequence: TGTGCCAGCAGTTTATCCCCCAGGGACAGGGCCCAGTACTTC.

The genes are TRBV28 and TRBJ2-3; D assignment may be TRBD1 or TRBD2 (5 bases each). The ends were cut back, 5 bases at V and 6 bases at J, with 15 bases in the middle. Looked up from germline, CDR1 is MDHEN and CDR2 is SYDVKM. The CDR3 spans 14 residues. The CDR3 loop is CASSTGTRGDTQYF. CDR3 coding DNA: TGTGCCAGCAGTACCGGGACCAGAGGCGATACGCAGTATTTT.

The CDR3 loop is CASSFSGGEYGYTF. CDR3 DNA sequence: TGTGCCAGCAGCTTTTCCGGCGGCGAGTATGGCTACACCTTC. V usage is TRBV11-2 and J usage is TRBJ1-2, with D unclear. The germline V gene encodes CDR1 SGHAT and CDR2 FQNNGV. The V gene lost 3 bases and the J gene lost 5 bases, with 13 bases spanning the gap. There are 14 residues in the CDR3. The entire variable domain, with the rest obtained from reference TRBV11-2 and TRBJ1-2, is as follows: EAGVAQSPRYKIIEKRQSVAFWCNPISGHATLYWYQQILGQGPKLLIQFQNNGVVDDSQLPKDRFSAERLKGVDSTLKIQPAKLEDSAVYLCASSFSGGEYGYTFGSGTRLTVV.

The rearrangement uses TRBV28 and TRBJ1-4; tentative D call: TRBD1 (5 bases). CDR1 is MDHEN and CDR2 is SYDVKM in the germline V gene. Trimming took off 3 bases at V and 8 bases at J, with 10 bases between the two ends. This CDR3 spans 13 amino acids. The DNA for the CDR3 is TGTGCCAGCAGTTTCGGGGCGGGGGAAAAACTGTTTTTT. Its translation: CASSFGAGEKLFF.

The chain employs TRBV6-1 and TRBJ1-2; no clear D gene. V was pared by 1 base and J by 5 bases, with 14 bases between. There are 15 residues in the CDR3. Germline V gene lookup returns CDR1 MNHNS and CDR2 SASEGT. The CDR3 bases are TGTGCCAGCAGTGAAGGTCCAGGCCTAGAGTATGGCTACACCTTC. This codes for CASSEGPGLEYGYTF.

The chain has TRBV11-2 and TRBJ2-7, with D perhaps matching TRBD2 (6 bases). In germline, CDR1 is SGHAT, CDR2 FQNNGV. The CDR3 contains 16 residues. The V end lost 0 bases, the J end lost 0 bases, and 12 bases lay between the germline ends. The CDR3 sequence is CASSLEGGTSSYEQYF. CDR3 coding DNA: TGTGCCAGCAGCTTAGAGGGCGGGACGAGCTCCTACGAGCAGTACTTC.

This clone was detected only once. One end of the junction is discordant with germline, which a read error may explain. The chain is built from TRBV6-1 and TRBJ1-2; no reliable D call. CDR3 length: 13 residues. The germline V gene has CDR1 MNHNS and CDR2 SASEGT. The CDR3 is CASSVGPSYGCTF. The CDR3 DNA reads TGTGCCAGCAGTGTAGGCCCATCATATGGCTGCACCTTC.